Following are 21 T cell receptor beta chains from one sample sequenced in a study of glioma-infiltrating T cells. TCR alpha and beta CDR3 regions were amplified from RNA using iRepertoire nested multiplex PCR. TCRdb re-analysed the multiplex PCR reads in MiXCR, keeping a single row per CDR3 protein. The sample consists of about 89,000 distinct CDR3 sequences, 20% to 25% of them appearing once. Sequenced input: glioma tissue, nonneoplastic brain tissue, or PBMCs (not recorded which). The receptors originated from a human donor with low-grade glioma or glioblastoma, undergoing nonglioma brain surgery, or in good health (not recorded which).

In its sample, this clonotype was seen many times. This sequence joins TRBV19 and TRBJ2-7; 8 bases are shared with TRBD2. This CDR3 spans 18 amino acids. CDR1 and CDR2 (germline): LNHDA, SQIVND (reference sequence). The V gene end was trimmed by 1 base and the J gene end by 0 bases; junction bases not matched to a gene: 11. The CDR3 nucleotides read TGTGCCAGTAGTATAGCGGGCGGGAGGTACCCTCACTCCTACGAGCAGTACTTC. It encodes CASSIAGGRYPHSYEQYF. The variable domain in full, completed from reference TRBV19 and TRBJ2-7, reads DGGITQSPKYLFRKEGQNVTLSCEQNLNHDAMYWYRQDPGQGLRLIYYSQIVNDFQKGDIAEGYSVSREKKESFPLTVTSAQKNPTAFYLCASSIAGGRYPHSYEQYFGPGTRLTVT.

Comments on this clonotype: One end of the junction does not line up with germline, which may come from a read error. The chain has TRBV3-1 and TRBJ2-2, with a weak D call TRBD1 (6 bases). Germline CDR1 and CDR2: LGHDT and YNNKEL (reference sequence). The CDR3 has 16 residues. The CDR3 region has the DNA TGTGCCAGCAGCCTACAGGGTACATCGAACACCGTGGAGCTGTTTTTT. Amino acids: CASSLQGTSNTVELFF.

The V and J genes are TRBV5-6 and TRBJ2-1; unclear D gene. The CDR3 spans 12 residues. V was trimmed by 0 bases and J by 9 bases, leaving 7 bases between them. Germline assignment: CDR1 SGHDT and CDR2 YYEEEE. The CDR3 spells CASSLGVTEQFF. The CDR3 nucleotides are TGTGCCAGCAGCTTGGGGGTAACTGAGCAGTTCTTC.

Many counts were recorded for this clonotype. The chain combines TRBV6-5 with TRBJ2-1; 8 bases match TRBD1. J was trimmed by 10 bases and V by 0 bases; bases with no gene match: 11. The CDR3 covers 16 residues. Germline CDR1 reads MNHEY; CDR2 reads SVGAGI. DNA for the CDR3: TGTGCCAGCAGTTACTCGGCGACAGGGGCAGGCGGCGAGCAGTTCTTC. Residues: CASSYSATGAGGEQFF.

This chain uses TRBV5-4 with TRBJ2-7; D might be TRBD1 or TRBD2, each matching 6 bases. V dropped 4 bases and J dropped 4 bases, with 18 bases sitting between them. Germline assignment: CDR1 SGHNT and CDR2 YYREEE (reference sequence). This CDR3 has 15 amino acids. CDR3 sequence: CASSLLSGGWYEQYF. CDR3 coding DNA: TGTGCCAGCAGCCTTTTGTCCGGGGGCTGGTACGAGCAGTACTTC.

There are many counts of this clonotype. The chain combines TRBV20-1 with TRBJ2-7, with 10 nucleotides matching TRBD2. The CDR3 has 14 amino acids. V gave up 5 bases and J gave up 1 base; unmatched junction bases: 5. CDR1 and CDR2 from the germline V gene are DFQATT and SNEGSKA (reference sequence). The CDR3 reads CSALRTSGSYEQYF. As DNA, the CDR3 is TGCAGTGCTCTACGGACTAGCGGATCCTACGAGCAGTACTTC.

This clonotype was counted a few times. V is TRBV19 and J is TRBJ2-1, with D possibly being TRBD2 (7 bases). Per germline, CDR1 LNHDA and CDR2 SQIVND (reference sequence). The CDR3 consists of 16 residues. The V and J ends lost 3 bases and 4 bases respectively, with 16 bases between them. DNA of the CDR3: TGTGCCAGTAGTATTTCGGCTAGCGGACAGTACAATGAGCAGTTCTTC. Translation gives CASSISASGQYNEQFF.

The chain uses TRBV19 and TRBJ2-5, with TRBD1 matching over 9 bases. The germline CDR1 and CDR2 sequences are LNHDA and SQIVND (reference sequence). V trimming: 5 bases; J trimming: 1 base; junction bases outside the gene matches: 8. This CDR3 is built from 16 residues. The CDR3 spells CASSYSGTGTQETQYF. DNA of the CDR3: TGTGCCAGTAGTTACTCCGGGACAGGGACCCAAGAGACCCAGTACTTC.

This clonotype was seen ten or more times. This chain connects TRBV6-2 or TRBV6-3 to TRBJ1-1; 10 bases fit TRBD1. Germline CDR1 is MNHEY and CDR2 is SVGEGT. The CDR3 has 14 residues. Unmatched junction bases numbered 6, after V lost 8 bases and J lost 3 bases. This CDR3 is CASERDRGHTEAFF. CDR3 in DNA: TGTGCCAGCGAGCGGGACAGGGGTCACACTGAAGCTTTCTTT.

There are many counts of this clonotype. The V and J genes are TRBV4-1 and TRBJ1-2, with D uncertain. CDR3 size: 14 residues. Trimming pared 0 bases from V and 4 bases from J, leaving 9 bases between. Germline CDR1 is MGHRA and CDR2 is YSYEKL. The CDR3 loop is CASSQDPRSYGYTF. The CDR3 nucleotides read TGCGCCAGCAGCCAAGATCCGAGGTCCTATGGCTACACCTTC.

This clonotype was picked up a small number of times. In DNA, the CDR3 is TGTGCCAGCAGCTTACGCCGAGGGAATTCACCCCTCCACTTT. It is translated as CASSLRRGNSPLHF. The chain uses TRBV11-2 and TRBJ1-6, with unresolved D. Germline V gene sequence: CDR1 SGHAT, CDR2 FQNNGV. This CDR3 region has 14 residues. The V end was cut by 2 bases, the J end by 7 bases, with 9 bases between.

This clonotype was seen many times. CDR3 residues: CASHNTGTYEQYF. DNA for the CDR3: TGCGCCAGCCATAATACAGGGACTTACGAGCAGTACTTC. The rearrangement joins TRBV5-1 to TRBJ2-7; either TRBD1 or TRBD2 may fit D (6 bases each). Germline loops: CDR1 SGHRS, CDR2 YFSETQ. Trimming pared 7 bases from V and 4 bases from J, leaving 15 bases between. The length of the CDR3 is 13 residues.

This clonotype has a count of ten or more. At one boundary the junction diverges from the germline segment, which might be a read error. J is TRBJ1-1 and V is TRBV28; possibly TRBD1 for D (5 bases). The CDR3 runs to 12 residues. In germline, CDR1 is MDHEN, CDR2 SYDVKM. The CDR3 sequence is CASRLWGTEAFF. The CDR3 DNA sequence: TGTGCCAGCAGATTATGGGGGACTGAAGCTTTCTTT. Combining the CDR3 with reference TRBV28 and TRBJ1-1 gives the whole variable domain DVKVTQSSRYLVKRTGEKVFLECVQDMDHENMFWYRQDPGLGLRLIYFSYDVKMKEKGDIPEGYSVSREKKERFSLILESASTNQTSMYLCASRLWGTEAFFGQGTRLTVV.

The table lists this clonotype with a few counts. J is TRBJ2-1 and V is TRBV12-3 or TRBV12-4; 9 bases fit TRBD2. The J segment lost 5 bases and the V segment lost 5 bases, leaving 10 bases of the junction unmatched. This CDR3 comprises 16 residues. CDR3 protein: CASSPTRGGFDNEQFF. The DNA of the CDR3 is TGTGCCAGCAGTCCCACGCGGGGGGGCTTCGACAATGAGCAGTTCTTC.

V usage is TRBV6-1 and J usage is TRBJ2-1, with a possible D match to TRBD1 (6 bases). Trimming cost V 6 bases and J 10 bases, with 19 bases left between them. Germline V lookup: CDR1 MNHNS, CDR2 SASEGT. The CDR3 length is 14 residues. CDR3 residues: CASSSTGRWNEQFF. The CDR3 nucleotides are TGTGCCAGCAGCTCTACAGGGAGATGGAACGAGCAGTTCTTC.

This clonotype was recorded at least ten times. The chain is built from TRBV24-1 and TRBJ2-5; D is unresolved. V was shortened by 6 bases and J by 7 bases, with 14 bases between the two germline ends. This CDR3 has 13 amino acids. Germline CDR1 reads KGHDR; CDR2 reads SFDVKD. The CDR3 DNA is TGTGCCACCAGTCCGGCGCTAGGCGGGACCCAGTACTTC. Its protein product is CATSPALGGTQYF.

This clonotype was found many times. J is TRBJ2-7 and V is TRBV28; a possible D gene is TRBD1 (5 bases). This CDR3 comprises 16 residues. V lost 4 bases and J 2 bases, leaving 18 bases between the germline ends. CDR1 and CDR2 from the germline V gene are MDHEN and SYDVKM. The CDR3, as DNA: TGTGCCAGCAGTTCCCCAAGGGGTTTTAGCCCCTACGAGCAGTACTTC. It encodes CASSSPRGFSPYEQYF.

This clonotype occurred many times. The rearrangement joins TRBV12-3 or TRBV12-4 to TRBJ1-5; TRBD1 is a possible D gene (5 bases). The CDR3 spans 14 residues. Trimming took 3 bases from V and 5 from J, leaving 11 bases between them. Here the CDR3 DNA reads TGTGCCAGCAGTTTGGTGTGGGGGGATCAGCCCCAGCATTTT. Protein product: CASSLVWGDQPQHF.

The table lists this clonotype with many counts. V usage is TRBV5-1 and J usage is TRBJ1-6; D not certain. The V end was cut by 1 base, the J end by 10 bases, with 9 bases between. This CDR3 has 13 amino acids. CDR1 SGHRS and CDR2 YFSETQ come from the germline V gene. The CDR3 loop is CASSLLERSPLHF. DNA of the CDR3: TGCGCCAGCAGCTTGTTAGAGAGGTCACCCCTCCACTTT.

This clonotype was counted at least ten times. The chain employs TRBV19 and TRBJ1-1; tentative D call: TRBD1 (5 bases). CDR1 is LNHDA, CDR2 SQIVND, per germline (reference sequence). Trimming removed 2 bases at V and 1 base at J, with 17 bases between. The CDR3 is 17 residues long. The CDR3 protein is CASSITRGGTKNTEAFF. The CDR3 DNA reads as TGTGCCAGTAGTATAACCCGCGGGGGGACCAAGAACACTGAAGCTTTCTTT.

This clonotype was found many times. The chain couples TRBV6-1 to TRBJ2-3; 11 bases map to TRBD2. Unmatched junction bases numbered 12, after V lost 5 bases and J lost 2 bases. The CDR3 extends over 18 amino acids. Germline assignment: CDR1 MNHNS and CDR2 SASEGT. The CDR3 nucleotides are TGTGCCAGCAGTTCATATCCCACGACTAGCGGGATCACAGATACGCAGTATTTT. Protein product: CASSSYPTTSGITDTQYF.